This T cell receptor (beta chain) was retrieved from a study of blood T cells in healthy people across ages. V was pared by 3 bases and J by 9 bases, with 14 bases between. The CDR3 extends over 13 amino acids. Germline V gene data show CDR1 as DFQATT and CDR2 as SNEGSKA (reference sequence). With a J-beta primer mix and a sample-barcoded 5' primer, a second PCR ran about 6 to 11 cycles. TCRdb itself ran the 5' RACE reads through MiXCR, one entry per CDR3 protein. The sample carries some 900,000 distinct CDR3 sequences, around 48% recorded once. Input material: blood. The sequence came from a man younger than 45 in good health. V and J are TRBV20-1 and TRBJ1-4, with D tentatively TRBD1 (5 bases). In DNA, the CDR3 is TGCAGTGCTAGGGATGGGGGGTTGAAAAAACTGTTTTTT. Encoded protein: CSARDGGLKKLFF.